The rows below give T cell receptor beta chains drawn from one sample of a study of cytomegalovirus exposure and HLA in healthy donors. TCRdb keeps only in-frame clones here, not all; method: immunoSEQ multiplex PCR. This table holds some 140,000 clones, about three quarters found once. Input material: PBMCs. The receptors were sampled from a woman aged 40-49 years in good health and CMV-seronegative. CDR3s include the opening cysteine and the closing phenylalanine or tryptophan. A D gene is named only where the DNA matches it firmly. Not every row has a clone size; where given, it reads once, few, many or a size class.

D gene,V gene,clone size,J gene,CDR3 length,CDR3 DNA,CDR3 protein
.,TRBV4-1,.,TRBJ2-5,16,TGCGCCAGCAGCCAAGCGGGGACTCAAGGAGGGGAGACCCAGTACTTC,CASSQAGTQGGETQYF
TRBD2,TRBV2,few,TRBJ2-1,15,TGTGCCAGCAGTCCTTACTCGCGGGGGGGCGGTGAGCAGTTCTTC,CASSPYSRGGGEQFF
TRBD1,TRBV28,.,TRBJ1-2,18,TGTGCCAGCAGTTCTCCGATCGGGACAGGGGGCGCCGACTATGGCTACACCTTC,CASSSPIGTGGADYGYTF
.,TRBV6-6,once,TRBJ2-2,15,TGTGCCAGCAGTTACACATGGAGGGACACCGGGGAGCTGTTTTTT,CASSYTWRDTGELFF
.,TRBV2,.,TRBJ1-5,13,TGTGCCAGCAGTCCAGATAGCAATCAGCCCCAGCATTTT,CASSPDSNQPQHF
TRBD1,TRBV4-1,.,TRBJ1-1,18,TGCGCCAGCAGCCAACCAAGGACAGGGATGTGGATGAACACTGAAGCTTTCTTT,CASSQPRTGMWMNTEAFF
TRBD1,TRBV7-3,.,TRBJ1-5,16,TGTGCCAGCAGCTTAGACAGGGGGCCTAGCAATCAGCCCCAGCATTTT,CASSLDRGPSNQPQHF
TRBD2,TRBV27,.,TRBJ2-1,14,TGTGCCAGCACACACGGGGGGAGGAACAATGAGCAGTTCTTC,CASTHGGRNNEQFF
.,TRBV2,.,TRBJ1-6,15,TGTGCCAGCAGCCCTGAGGGGAGGGATAATTCACCCCTCCACTTT,CASSPEGRDNSPLHF
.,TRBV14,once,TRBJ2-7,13,TGTGCCAGCAGCCAAGACAGGCGCTACGAGCAGTACTTC,CASSQDRRYEQYF
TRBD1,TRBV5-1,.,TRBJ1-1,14,TGCGCCAGCAGCTCCGGACAGGGAAGGACTGAAGCTTTCTTT,CASSSGQGRTEAFF
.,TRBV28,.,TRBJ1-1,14,TGTGCCAGCAGGTTGGGGGGGGGCGCGACTGAAGCTTTCTTT,CASRLGGGATEAFF
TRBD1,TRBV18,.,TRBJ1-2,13,TGTGCCAGCTCGACGACAGGGGACTATGGCTACACCTTC,CASSTTGDYGYTF
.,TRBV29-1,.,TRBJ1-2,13,TGCAGCGTTGAGGGGGGGACGGCCTATGGCTACACCTTC,CSVEGGTAYGYTF
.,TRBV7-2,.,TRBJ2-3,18,TGTGCCAGCAGCTCCAGACGGGGTAATGTAGGGAGCACAGATACGCAGTATTTT,CASSSRRGNVGSTDTQYF
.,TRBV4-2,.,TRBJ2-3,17,TGTGCCAGCAGCCTTGGGTCCGGGGGTGCTAGCACAGATACGCAGTATTTT,CASSLGSGGASTDTQYF
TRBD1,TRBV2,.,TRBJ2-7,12,TGTGCCAGCAGCGCCACTGGGACAGGGTTAGTCTTC,CASSATGTGLVF
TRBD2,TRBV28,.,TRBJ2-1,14,TGTGCCAGCAGTTCGGGGGGTCTCTACAATGAGCAGTTCTTC,CASSSGGLYNEQFF
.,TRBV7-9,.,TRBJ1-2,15,TGTTCCAGCAGCTCTCCCCAGTCAGTTATCTATGGCTACACCTTC,CSSSSPQSVIYGYTF
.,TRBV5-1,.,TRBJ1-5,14,TGCGCCAGCAGCCTCGGGGAATCCCGGGAGCCCCAGCATTTT,CASSLGESREPQHF
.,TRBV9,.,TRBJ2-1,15,TGTGCCAGCAGCGTAGTAGGGAGCTCCTACAATGAGCAGTTCTTC,CASSVVGSSYNEQFF
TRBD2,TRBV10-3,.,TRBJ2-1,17,TGTGCCACCGCCCTTAGCGGGGGGGCCGGAGATGGAGGTGAGCAGTTCTTC,CATALSGGAGDGGEQFF
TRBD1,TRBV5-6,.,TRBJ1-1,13,TGTGCCAGCAGCCGGACAGGGGACACTGAAGCTTTCTTT,CASSRTGDTEAFF
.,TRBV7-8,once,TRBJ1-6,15,TGTGCCAGCAGCTTAGTTACAAACTATAATTCACCCCTCCACTTT,CASSLVTNYNSPLHF
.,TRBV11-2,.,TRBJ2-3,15,TGTGCCAGCAGCCCACTGGACTGGTATGAAGATACGCAGTATTTT,CASSPLDWYEDTQYF
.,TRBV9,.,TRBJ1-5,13,TGTGCCAGCAGCCTCCACGAGGGTCAGCCCCAGCATTTT,CASSLHEGQPQHF
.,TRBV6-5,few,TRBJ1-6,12,TGTGCCAGCAGCCCTCCTAATTCACCCCTCCACTTT,CASSPPNSPLHF
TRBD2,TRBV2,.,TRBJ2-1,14,TGTGCCACTAATCCGGGACTAGCGGCCCATGAGCAGTTCTTC,CATNPGLAAHEQFF
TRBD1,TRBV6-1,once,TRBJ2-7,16,TGTGCCAGCAGTGAAGCGGTTTTCCAGGGGGCGTACGAGCAGTACTTC,CASSEAVFQGAYEQYF
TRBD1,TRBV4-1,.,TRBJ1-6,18,TGCGCCAGCAGCCAAATGGGGGGACAGGGGGCGGATAATTCACCCCTCCACTTT,CASSQMGGQGADNSPLHF
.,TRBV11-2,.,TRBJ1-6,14,TGTGCCAGCAGCCCTGACGGAGGGTATTCACCCCTCCACTTT,CASSPDGGYSPLHF
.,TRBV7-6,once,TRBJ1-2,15,TGTGCCAGCAGCCCGGCCATGGGAGGGGCGAGGGGCTACACCTTC,CASSPAMGGARGYTF
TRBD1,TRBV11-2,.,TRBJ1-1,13,TGTGCCAGCAGCCCGACAGGGGAAACTGAAGCTTTCTTT,CASSPTGETEAFF
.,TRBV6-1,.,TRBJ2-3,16,TGTGCCAGCAGTGACCCAGCACGGACAGTTGGAGATACGCAGTATTTT,CASSDPARTVGDTQYF
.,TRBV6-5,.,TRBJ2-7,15,TGTGCCAGCAGTTACTCGATGGGGCCAGCCTACGAGCAGTACTTC,CASSYSMGPAYEQYF
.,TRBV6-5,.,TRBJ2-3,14,TGTGCCAGCAGTTATTTCTCTCGTTCAGATACGCAGTATTTT,CASSYFSRSDTQYF
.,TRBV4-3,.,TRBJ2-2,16,TGCGCCAGCAGCCAAGATTCGCGAGGGCCGGCCCGGGAGCTGTTTTTT,CASSQDSRGPARELFF